The rows below give T cell receptor beta chains drawn from one sample of a study of human T cells and chemical hapten exposure. MiXCR was run by TCRdb on the RACE reads, yielding one entry per CDR3 protein. The data show approximately 84,000 distinct CDR3 sequences, 7% to 9% seen once. The sequenced sample was whole blood. Every receptor here comes from a male donor in good health. Some clones in this sample may be carry-over from other donors' samples. CDR3s include the opening cysteine and the closing phenylalanine or tryptophan.

V	J	CDR3
TRBV7-6	TRBJ2-1	CASSDNPRYNEQFF
TRBV25-1	TRBJ2-3	CASSVAGLADTQYF
TRBV27	TRBJ2-7	CASSLSRAYEQYF
TRBV2	TRBJ2-7	CASRGTATSYEQYF
TRBV7-9	TRBJ2-1	CASSPRDDLNEQFF
TRBV10-3	TRBJ2-4	CAIRAELGGDIQYF
TRBV7-9	TRBJ2-3	CASSSPGRISSTDTQYF
TRBV5-5	TRBJ1-1	CASSLAHRTEAFF
TRBV12-3/TRBV12-4	TRBJ2-1	CVSSTNNEQFF
TRBV6-2/TRBV6-3	TRBJ2-3	CASSYPFSGRTDTQYF
TRBV10-3	TRBJ2-7	CAISENSVGYEQYF
TRBV6-5	TRBJ1-5	CASSYSGQGVGSNQPQHF
TRBV7-8	TRBJ2-7	CASSFPVAPYEQYF
TRBV27	TRBJ1-5	CASSLSADGQPQHF
TRBV20-1	TRBJ2-1	CSAMGDFAYNEQFF